The 20 T cell receptor beta chains in this list originate from one sample, sequenced in a study of T-cell memory formation after mild COVID-19. Each CDR3 protein gets one entry after TCRdb re-called the 5' RACE reads with MiXCR. Among 300,000 to 400,000 distinct CDR3 sequences listed, around a sixth were seen once. The sequenced material came from PBMCs or a T cell subset sorted from them (not recorded which). Receptors were obtained from a young man who had mild COVID-19 (a few samples of this study predate the infection). Cell type and time point are not known.

There are a few counts of this clonotype. V is TRBV29-1 and J is TRBJ1-2; D remains ambiguous. Deletions cut 5 bases from V and 0 bases from J, with 10 bases between. The CDR3 is 13 residues long. From germline, CDR1 is SQVTM and CDR2 ANQGSEA. CDR3: CSVRHRANYGYTF. CDR3 sequence (DNA): TGCAGCGTTCGACACCGAGCTAACTATGGCTACACCTTC.

Here the CDR3 reads CASSEGGNGNTEAFF. The CDR3 DNA reads as TGTGCCAGCAGTGAGGGGGGAAATGGGAACACTGAAGCTTTCTTT. The genes are TRBV2 and TRBJ1-1; D perhaps matches TRBD1 (5 bases). Trimming took 3 bases from V and 1 from J, leaving 12 bases between them. This CDR3 region has 15 residues. Germline CDR1 SNHLY, CDR2 FYNNEI.

This chain joins TRBV7-9 and TRBJ2-1; no reliable D call. CDR1 and CDR2 (germline): SEHNR, FQNEAQ (reference sequence). The CDR3 runs to 15 residues. V dropped 0 bases and J dropped 7 bases, with 13 bases sitting between them. Here the CDR3 DNA reads TGTGCCAGCAGCTTAGCTAGAGGTAGACTTAATGAGCAGTTCTTC. Translated: CASSLARGRLNEQFF.

This clonotype is a singleton in its sample. This sequence joins TRBV12-5 and TRBJ2-7, with D tentatively TRBD2 (5 bases). This CDR3 contains 13 residues. Germline V gives CDR1 LGHNT, CDR2 FRNRAP. V dropped 5 bases and J dropped 3 bases, with 11 bases sitting between them. This CDR3 reads CASGREPGYEQYF. The CDR3 nucleotides are TGTGCTAGTGGTCGGGAACCCGGCTACGAGCAGTACTTC.

This clonotype was observed a few times. The chain couples TRBV7-6 to TRBJ2-1; perhaps TRBD1 as D (6 bases). This CDR3 is 13 amino acids long. Trimming pared 3 bases from V and 8 bases from J, leaving 11 bases between. The germline CDR1 and CDR2 sequences are SGHVS and FNYEAQ. CDR3 nucleotides: TGTGCCAGCAGCTTTGACCCAGGGGATGAGCAGTTCTTC. Amino acid sequence: CASSFDPGDEQFF. The variable domain in full, with the rest retrieved from reference TRBV7-6 and TRBJ2-1, is GAGVSQSPRYKVTKRGQDVALRCDPISGHVSLYWYRQALGQGPEFLTYFNYEAQQDKSGLPNDRFSAERPEGSISTLTIQRTEQRDSAMYRCASSFDPGDEQFFGPGTRLTVL.

CDR3 DNA: TGTGCCAGCAGTTTTAGGGGGCGGCGAGGCTACACCTTC. Translated, it gives CASSFRGRRGYTF. The chain is built from TRBV6-5 and TRBJ1-2; 7 nucleotides agree with TRBD1. Per the germline V gene, CDR1 is MNHEY and CDR2 is SVGAGI. V trimming: 4 bases; J trimming: 8 bases; junction bases outside the gene matches: 7. The CDR3 has 13 amino acids.

This clonotype occurred a few times. The genes are TRBV7-9 and TRBJ2-1; 7 bases agree with TRBD1. J lost 7 bases, V lost 4 bases, and 4 bases had no gene match. Germline V lookup: CDR1 SEHNR, CDR2 FQNEAQ (reference sequence). The CDR3 has 13 residues. The CDR3 is CASSSGTANEQFF. The CDR3 DNA follows: TGTGCCAGCAGCTCCGGGACAGCAAATGAGCAGTTCTTC.

The chain has TRBV4-3 and TRBJ2-3; D is possibly TRBD2 (7 bases). This CDR3 has 16 amino acids. In germline, CDR1 is LGHNA, CDR2 YSLEER. V lost 0 bases to trimming and J lost 5 bases, with 15 bases between them. CDR3 sequence reads: CASSQDGGGPRDTQYF. DNA for the CDR3: TGCGCCAGCAGCCAAGATGGGGGGGGGCCTCGAGATACGCAGTATTTT.

The sample holds a few counts of this clonotype. This sequence joins TRBV4-2 and TRBJ2-5, with unresolved D. V was pared by 8 bases and J by 3 bases, with 13 bases between. Germline CDR1 reads LGHNA; CDR2 reads YNFKEQ. The CDR3 is 13 amino acids. Here the CDR3 reads CASSPDSKETQYF. The CDR3 region has the DNA TGTGCCAGCTCACCCGACTCGAAAGAGACCCAGTACTTC.

This rearrangement joins TRBV3-1 to TRBJ2-1, with TRBD2 as a possible D gene (6 bases). In germline, CDR1 is LGHDT, CDR2 YNNKEL (reference sequence). There are 15 residues in the CDR3. The V end lost 4 bases, the J end lost 7 bases, and 17 bases lay between the germline ends. The CDR3: CASSPRDSSLNEQFF. The CDR3 DNA reads TGTGCCAGCAGCCCGCGGGACTCCTCCTTGAATGAGCAGTTCTTC.

This clonotype was detected a few times. The rearrangement links TRBV24-1 to TRBJ1-2; 9 bases line up with TRBD1. The J segment lost 5 bases and the V segment lost 4 bases, leaving 4 bases of the junction unmatched. The CDR3 runs 14 residues. Germline CDR1 and CDR2: KGHDR and SFDVKD. The chain's CDR3 is CATSETGTGYGYTF. The DNA for the CDR3 is TGTGCCACCAGTGAGACCGGGACAGGGTATGGCTACACCTTC.

The table lists this clonotype with a few counts. The chain uses TRBV6-2 or TRBV6-3 and TRBJ1-2; perhaps TRBD1 as D (5 bases). Per germline, CDR1 MNHEY and CDR2 SVGEGT. V was trimmed by 0 bases and J by 6 bases, leaving 11 bases between them. The CDR3 is 14 amino acids. The CDR3 DNA reads as TGTGCCAGCAGTTACTCGCCCCAGGGAAATGGCTACACCTTC. Its protein product is CASSYSPQGNGYTF.

This clonotype has only a few counts. The chain joins TRBV7-9 to TRBJ2-3; 8 positions agree with TRBD1. The CDR3 contains 15 residues. In germline, CDR1 is SEHNR, CDR2 FQNEAQ (reference sequence). Trimming at V came to 5 bases and at J to 0 bases, leaving 4 bases not matched to a gene. CDR3 nucleotides: TGTGCCAGCAGCCTGACAGGGGATAGCACAGATACGCAGTATTTT. Protein sequence: CASSLTGDSTDTQYF.

There are a few counts of this clonotype. The genes are TRBV5-1 and TRBJ2-1; D might be TRBD2 (6 bases). CDR1 is SGHRS, CDR2 YFSETQ, per germline. The CDR3 totals 12 residues. V shed 3 bases and J shed 11 bases, with 12 bases lying between them. CDR3 loop: CASSSGGLKQFF. The CDR3 DNA follows: TGCGCCAGCAGCTCCGGAGGGCTTAAGCAGTTCTTC.

This clonotype occurred many times. This rearrangement joins TRBV5-1 to TRBJ2-7, with 8 positions matching TRBD2. The CDR3 has 15 amino acids. CDR1 and CDR2 (germline): SGHRS, YFSETQ. The ends lost 5 bases at V and 6 bases at J; junction bases unmatched: 13. CDR3 residues: CASRPRWGLVPEQYF. Written as DNA, the CDR3 is TGCGCCAGCAGACCCAGGTGGGGACTAGTGCCCGAGCAGTACTTC.

The rearrangement uses TRBV5-4 and TRBJ2-3, with 8 bases identical to TRBD1. The CDR3 is made up of 14 amino acids. V dropped 4 bases and J dropped 5; count of bases not matched to a gene: 6. Germline V gene data show CDR1 as SGHNT and CDR2 as YYREEE (reference sequence). The CDR3 region is CASSPFTGGDTQYF. The CDR3 DNA sequence: TGTGCCAGCAGCCCGTTTACAGGGGGAGATACGCAGTATTTT.

At least ten counts were recorded for this clonotype. The chain recombines TRBV9 with TRBJ2-2; 7 positions agree with TRBD1. The CDR3 covers 15 residues. After removal of 0 bases from V and 2 bases from J, the junction contained 1 base not matched to a gene. Germline assignment: CDR1 SGDLS and CDR2 YYNGEE. The CDR3 loop reads CASSVGDRNTGELFF. In DNA, the CDR3 is TGTGCCAGCAGCGTAGGGGACAGAAACACCGGGGAGCTGTTTTTT.

This clonotype came up many times. V and J are TRBV6-2 or TRBV6-3 and TRBJ2-2, with D perhaps given as TRBD1 or TRBD2 (6 bases each). The ends were cut back, 6 bases at V and 7 bases at J, with 12 bases in the middle. The germline V gene has CDR1 MNHEY and CDR2 SVGEGT. This CDR3 region has 13 residues. CDR3 amino acids: CASSGGFGGELFF. The CDR3 nucleotides are TGTGCCAGCAGCGGGGGCTTTGGCGGGGAGCTGTTTTTT.

This clonotype was observed a handful of times. The chain combines TRBV20-1 with TRBJ2-1; TRBD2 matches at 14 bases. Germline CDR1 reads DFQATT; CDR2 reads SNEGSKA (reference sequence). The CDR3 extends over 18 amino acids. V lost 1 base, J lost 3 bases, and 8 bases stayed unmatched. The CDR3: CSARAGTSGGADYNEQFF. The CDR3 DNA follows: TGCAGTGCTAGAGCGGGGACTAGCGGGGGCGCCGACTACAATGAGCAGTTCTTC.

This rearrangement joins TRBV7-8 to TRBJ1-1; D call uncertain. Between the trimmed V and J ends, which lost 4 bases and 10 bases, there was a span of 13 bases. Germline V gene sequence: CDR1 SGHVS, CDR2 FQNEAQ. The CDR3 consists of 12 residues. The CDR3, as DNA: TGTGCCAGCAGCTGGGGTCGCACATCAGCTTTCTTT. As protein: CASSWGRTSAFF.